Following are 12 T cell receptor beta chains from one sample sequenced in a study of cytomegalovirus exposure and HLA in healthy donors. PCR employed 60 Vbeta and 13 Jbeta primers. The repertoire was sequenced with immunoSEQ multiplex PCR; TCRdb's copy has only in-frame clones and lacks some. This table holds over 150,000 clones, roughly 77% found once. Input material: PBMCs. The receptors here all came from a woman aged 25 to 45 in good health and CMV-seropositive.

The chain has TRBV28 and TRBJ2-1, with TRBD1 matching over 7 bases. The germline gives CDR1 MDHEN, CDR2 SYDVKM. The CDR3 sequence is 17 residues long. V dropped 5 bases and J dropped 4; count of bases not matched to a gene: 14. The CDR3 sequence is CASSVPRGRILYNEQFF. The DNA for the CDR3 is TGTGCCAGCAGTGTTCCAAGGGGGCGCATCCTTTACAATGAGCAGTTCTTC.

This clone has more than one count but fewer than ten. The V and J genes are TRBV6-5 and TRBJ2-1; D not certain. CDR1 is MNHEY and CDR2 is SVGAGI in the germline V gene. This CDR3 is 11 amino acids long. Trimming removed 2 bases at V and 6 bases at J, with 2 bases between. Here the CDR3 DNA reads TGTGCCAGCAGTTACCTCAATGAGCAGTTCTTC. Its protein product is CASSYLNEQFF.

V and J are TRBV19 and TRBJ2-3, with TRBD1 matching 7 bases. CDR1 and CDR2 (germline): LNHDA, SQIVND (reference sequence). The CDR3 length is 15 residues. The ends lost 5 bases at V and 0 bases at J; junction bases unmatched: 5. Here the CDR3 reads CASSLTTGSTDTQYF. In DNA form, the CDR3 reads TGTGCCAGTAGTCTCACGACAGGGAGCACAGATACGCAGTATTTT.

The genes are TRBV9 and TRBJ2-7; 7 bases agree with TRBD2. The CDR3 is 13 residues long. Germline V gives CDR1 SGDLS, CDR2 YYNGEE. V was clipped by 3 bases and J by 2 bases; unmatched bases: 2. CDR3 loop: CASSASGPYEQYF. The CDR3 nucleotides are TGTGCCAGCAGCGCTAGCGGCCCCTACGAGCAGTACTTC.

The rearrangement links TRBV27 to TRBJ1-2; TRBD1 aligns across 7 bases. Germline loops: CDR1 MNHEY, CDR2 SMNVEV (reference sequence). J lost 1 base, V lost 3 bases, and 5 bases had no gene match. This CDR3 is built from 15 residues. The CDR3 region is CASSLRAGGNYGYTF. The CDR3 DNA reads TGTGCCAGCAGTTTGAGGGCAGGGGGTAACTATGGCTACACCTTC.

This clone was detected a few times. The chain uses TRBV28 and TRBJ2-2, with no clear D. Trimming cost V 6 bases and J 0 bases, with 5 bases left between them. The CDR3 totals 13 residues. Germline CDR1 and CDR2: MDHEN and SYDVKM. CDR3 protein: CASRRPNTGELFF. The CDR3 region has the DNA TGTGCCAGCAGGCGGCCGAACACCGGGGAGCTGTTTTTT. The full variable domain, in which reference TRBV28 and TRBJ2-2 provide the parts outside the CDR3, is DVKVTQSSRYLVKRTGEKVFLECVQDMDHENMFWYRQDPGLGLRLIYFSYDVKMKEKGDIPEGYSVSREKKERFSLILESASTNQTSMYLCASRRPNTGELFFGEGSRLTVL.

The chain combines TRBV27 with TRBJ2-7, with TRBD2 identical over 7 bases. CDR3 length: 14 residues. V shed 3 bases and J 0 bases; nucleotides not matched to a gene: 2. Germline CDR1 and CDR2: MNHEY and SMNVEV (reference sequence). The CDR3 nucleotides read TGTGCCAGCAGTTTTGGCGGGAGCTCCTACGAGCAGTACTTC. Translating gives CASSFGGSSYEQYF.

The chain couples TRBV11-2 to TRBJ2-1; the match to TRBD2 covers 13 bases. V gave up 4 bases and J gave up 3 bases; unmatched junction bases: 6. The CDR3 runs 17 residues. The germline V gene has CDR1 SGHAT and CDR2 FQNNGV. The CDR3 loop reads CASSSRRTSGSYNEQFF. The CDR3 DNA reads TGTGCCAGCAGCTCCAGAAGGACTAGCGGGAGCTACAATGAGCAGTTCTTC.

The gene calls are TRBV15 and TRBJ2-5; 7 nucleotides line up with TRBD1. In germline, CDR1 is LNHNV, CDR2 YYDKDF (reference sequence). The J segment lost 5 bases and the V segment lost 5 bases, leaving 14 bases of the junction unmatched. This CDR3 spans 16 amino acids. CDR3 bases: TGTGCCACCAGCCTTCGACAGGGTGCGCGTGTCGAGACCCAGTACTTC. As protein: CATSLRQGARVETQYF.

This rearrangement joins TRBV6-5 to TRBJ2-7; the D is unclear. V was trimmed by 7 bases and J by 3 bases, leaving 7 bases between them. Germline V gene data show CDR1 as MNHEY and CDR2 as SVGAGI. The CDR3 length is 11 residues. The chain's CDR3 is CASTYGYEQYF. The CDR3 DNA reads TGTGCCAGCACCTACGGCTACGAGCAGTACTTC.

In its sample, this clone was seen a few times. The chain combines TRBV27 with TRBJ2-4; 8 bases agree with TRBD1. V gave up 6 bases and J gave up 9 bases; unmatched junction bases: 10. Looked up from germline, CDR1 is MNHEY and CDR2 is SMNVEV (reference sequence). CDR3 size: 14 residues. DNA for the CDR3: TGTGCCAGCAGAGACGACAGGGGATGGGGCATTCAGTACTTC. Amino acids: CASRDDRGWGIQYF.

This clone has just a few counts. The CDR3 reads CASSQEAREQFF. The CDR3 DNA sequence: TGCGCCAGCAGTCAGGAGGCCCGGGAGCAGTTCTTC. The rearrangement uses TRBV23-1 and TRBJ2-1; TRBD2 might be the D (5 bases). TRBV23-1 is filed as an ORF, its function uncertain. CDR3 size: 12 residues. The V and J ends lost 3 bases and 10 bases respectively, with 10 bases between them.